These 27 T cell receptor beta chains share one sample of origin, sequenced in a study of blood T cell repertoires in COVID-19. The table came from immunoSEQ multiplex PCR; TCRdb's copy has only in-frame clones and leaves some out. This table holds 150,000 or so clones, roughly nine tenths found once. Sequences were obtained from peripheral blood. These receptors were obtained from a woman between 65 and 79 years old with acute or convalescent COVID-19.

The chain joins TRBV11-2 to TRBJ2-5; the D is unclear. Germline loops: CDR1 SGHAT, CDR2 FQNNGV. Trimming cost V 0 bases and J 1 base, with 9 bases left between them. This CDR3 region has 15 residues. As DNA, the CDR3 is TGTGCCAGCAGCTTAGAGGCTGCCCTCCAAGAGACCCAGTACTTC. Its translation is CASSLEAALQETQYF.

V gene TRBV5-1 combines with J gene TRBJ2-1, with 11 bases aligning to TRBD1. CDR1 is SGHRS and CDR2 is YFSETQ in the germline V gene. This CDR3 has 16 residues. Unmatched junction bases numbered 9, after V lost 3 bases and J lost 7 bases. In DNA form, the CDR3 reads TGCGCCAGCAGCTATAACCCGGGACAGGGGGTTAATGAGCAGTTCTTC. It specifies CASSYNPGQGVNEQFF.

The V and J genes are TRBV6-5 and TRBJ2-6, with a tentative D call TRBD1 (6 bases). The V gene's germline CDR1 is MNHEY and CDR2 SVGAGI. Trimming shortened V by 11 bases and J by 2 bases, and 13 bases separated the two germline ends. This CDR3 is built from 14 residues. The CDR3 region is CAGQQGTGANVLTF. Written as DNA, the CDR3 is TGTGCCGGGCAACAGGGTACTGGGGCCAACGTCCTGACTTTC.

The sample holds one count of this clone. J is TRBJ2-2 and V is TRBV7-8; 8 nucleotides align to TRBD2. V gave up 0 bases and J gave up 1 base; unmatched junction bases: 4. This CDR3 contains 17 residues. Looked up from germline, CDR1 is SGHVS and CDR2 is FQNEAQ. CDR3 in DNA: TGTGCCAGCAGCTTAGCTTCAAGCGGGAGGAACACCGGGGAGCTGTTTTTT. It codes for CASSLASSGRNTGELFF.

This clone was detected a few times. The chain links TRBV3-1 (or the pseudogene TRBV3-2) to TRBJ1-2; TRBD1 is a possible D gene (5 bases). V lost 4 bases, J lost 4 bases, and 19 bases lay in between. Germline V gene sequence: CDR1 LGHDT, CDR2 YNNKEL (reference sequence). The CDR3 has 16 residues. CDR3 bases: TGTGCCAGCAGCCTTACGGGTAGGGGTAAGGGCTATGGCTACACCTTC. Amino acid sequence: CASSLTGRGKGYGYTF.

The J gene is TRBJ1-3, the V gene TRBV9; tentative D call: TRBD1 (6 bases). V lost 3 bases, J lost 0 bases, and 10 bases lay in between. Germline V lookup: CDR1 SGDLS, CDR2 YYNGEE. The CDR3 spans 15 residues. CDR3 nucleotide sequence: TGTGCCAGCAGCGCAGGGGTCGTCTCTGGAAACACCATATATTTT. Its protein is CASSAGVVSGNTIYF. Variable domain in full (rest from reference TRBV9 and TRBJ1-3): DSGVTQTPKHLITATGQRVTLRCSPRSGDLSVYWYQQSLDQGLQFLIQYYNGEERAKGNILERFSAQQFPDLHSELNLSSLELGDSALYFCASSAGVVSGNTIYFGEGSWLTVV.

This chain links TRBV7-2 with TRBJ1-2; D is possibly TRBD1 (6 bases). V was trimmed by 5 bases and J by 2 bases, leaving 12 bases between them. Looked up from germline, CDR1 is SGHTA and CDR2 is FQGNSA. This CDR3 spans 14 amino acids. The CDR3 bases are TGTGCCAGCAGCAAGTACGGACAGAACTATGGCTACACCTTC. Protein: CASSKYGQNYGYTF.

The V call is TRBV3-1 (or the pseudogene TRBV3-2), the J call TRBJ2-6; tentative D call: TRBD2 (6 bases). Germline V lookup: CDR1 LGHDT, CDR2 YNNKEL (reference sequence). With 2 bases removed from V and 1 base from J, the gap between germline ends came to 9 bases. There are 16 residues in the CDR3. This CDR3 reads CASSQLEGSGANVLTF. CDR3 bases: TGTGCCAGCAGCCAATTGGAGGGATCTGGGGCCAACGTCCTGACTTTC.

The chain carries TRBV28 and TRBJ1-2; D remains unclear. The germline gives CDR1 MDHEN, CDR2 SYDVKM. The V and J ends lost 6 bases and 7 bases respectively, with 15 bases between them. The CDR3 runs 13 residues. The CDR3 DNA is TGTGCCAGCAGGTCCGACTCCTTAACTGGCTACACCTTC. As protein: CASRSDSLTGYTF.

This chain links TRBV6-6 with TRBJ2-1; 9 positions agree with TRBD2. J lost 10 bases, V lost 3 bases, and 7 bases had no gene match. This CDR3 spans 14 amino acids. The germline gives CDR1 MNHNY, CDR2 SVGAGI (reference sequence). The CDR3 DNA is TGTGCCAGCAGTTATGCGGGGGGGCTATTGGAGCAGTTCTTC. Translation: CASSYAGGLLEQFF.

V gene TRBV5-8 combines with J gene TRBJ1-1; D remains unclear. V was cut by 1 base and J by 2 bases, with 12 bases left in between. Germline loops: CDR1 SGHTS, CDR2 YDEGEE. CDR3 length: 15 residues. CDR3 protein: CASSLFKIHNTEAFF. CDR3 DNA: TGTGCCAGCAGCTTGTTTAAGATACATAACACTGAAGCTTTCTTT.

The V gene is TRBV7-9, the J gene TRBJ2-2, with D unclear. This CDR3 comprises 13 residues. The ends were cut back, 2 bases at V and 6 bases at J, with 7 bases in the middle. Germline V gives CDR1 SEHNR, CDR2 FQNEAQ (reference sequence). The CDR3 is CASSLTSAGELFF. The CDR3 DNA reads as TGTGCCAGCAGCTTAACCAGCGCCGGGGAGCTGTTTTTT. Using reference TRBV7-9 and TRBJ2-2 for the parts outside the CDR3, the full variable domain is DTGVSQNPRHKITKRGQNVTFRCDPISEHNRLYWYRQTLGQGPEFLTYFQNEAQLEKSRLLSDRFSAERPKGSFSTLEIQRTEQGDSAMYLCASSLTSAGELFFGEGSRLTVL.

This sequence joins TRBV7-2 and TRBJ1-2, with 10 bases aligning to TRBD1. Trimming took 8 bases from V and 4 from J; bases not matched to a gene: 16. The CDR3 totals 17 residues. Per the germline V gene, CDR1 is SGHTA and CDR2 is FQGNSA. The CDR3 nucleotides read TGTGCCAGCTCTTGGGTTAGACAGGGGGCTTCAGGCTATGGCTACACCTTC. Amino acids: CASSWVRQGASGYGYTF.

The sample holds one count of this clone. The chain carries TRBV29-1 and TRBJ1-1; D call uncertain. The CDR3 consists of 14 residues. The germline CDR1 and CDR2 sequences are SQVTM and ANQGSEA. Trimming removed 2 bases at V and 0 bases at J, with 10 bases between. CDR3 amino acids: CSVELGALNTEAFF. CDR3 DNA: TGCAGCGTTGAACTTGGAGCCTTGAACACTGAAGCTTTCTTT.

This clone was counted only a few times. The chain has TRBV18 and TRBJ2-3; 13 bases are shared with TRBD2. J gave up 0 bases and V 6 bases, and 6 bases lay outside the gene matches. The CDR3 length is 17 residues. Germline-derived CDR1 and CDR2 are KGHSH and LQKENI. CDR3 nucleotides: TGTGCCAGCTCCCCAAGGGGACTAGCGGGGAGCACAGATACGCAGTATTTT. Encoded protein: CASSPRGLAGSTDTQYF.

The V call is TRBV19, the J call TRBJ1-5; weak D call: TRBD1 (6 bases). Trimming took 3 bases from V and 6 from J, leaving 15 bases between them. The germline V gene has CDR1 LNHDA and CDR2 SQIVND (reference sequence). The length of the CDR3 is 15 residues. CDR3 region: CASSMRRQDRQPQHF. The CDR3 DNA is TGTGCCAGTAGTATGAGGCGACAGGACCGTCAGCCCCAGCATTTT.

The chain has TRBV4-3 and TRBJ1-1, with a possible D match to TRBD1 (5 bases). The ends were cut back, 0 bases at V and 2 bases at J, with 16 bases in the middle. This CDR3 has 17 amino acids. Germline V gives CDR1 LGHNA, CDR2 YSLEER. The CDR3 sequence: CASSQDVGGDGNTEAFF. Here the CDR3 DNA reads TGCGCCAGCAGCCAAGATGTCGGAGGGGATGGAAACACTGAAGCTTTCTTT.

The chain employs TRBV4-1 and TRBJ1-2; 8 bases agree with TRBD1. Unmatched junction bases numbered 5, after V lost 3 bases and J lost 8 bases. Per germline, CDR1 MGHRA and CDR2 YSYEKL. This CDR3 is built from 13 residues. The CDR3 DNA reads as TGCGCCAGCAGCCAGACAGGGGTCGGGGGCTACACCTTC. Translating it yields CASSQTGVGGYTF.

The V call is TRBV29-1, the J call TRBJ1-1; 7 bases fit TRBD1. V was clipped by 7 bases and J by 4 bases; unmatched bases: 15. The germline CDR1 and CDR2 sequences are SQVTM and ANQGSEA. This CDR3 spans 15 amino acids. The CDR3 bases are TGCAGCGCCCGGGTCCGGGGGCCAGGGGGCACTGAAGCTTTCTTT. Residues: CSARVRGPGGTEAFF.

The chain is built from TRBV7-2 and TRBJ1-1; tentatively, D is TRBD1 (6 bases). This CDR3 is 13 amino acids long. Germline V CDR1 and CDR2: SGHTA, FQGNSA. Trimming took off 5 bases at V and 7 bases at J, with 14 bases between the two ends. The CDR3 DNA reads as TGTGCCAGCAGCCCCAAACAGGGCCTTGAAGCTTTCTTT. Translation: CASSPKQGLEAFF.

V gene TRBV24-1 combines with J gene TRBJ1-2, with D possibly TRBD1 on 6 matching bases. From germline, CDR1 is KGHDR and CDR2 SFDVKD. V lost 3 bases and J lost 6, with 10 bases in between. The CDR3 loop spans 13 amino acids. The CDR3: CATSDRRDNGYTF. CDR3 DNA sequence: TGTGCCACCAGTGATCGCAGGGACAATGGCTACACCTTC.

This clone was observed a few times. J is TRBJ1-2 and V is TRBV30, with 7 bases aligning to TRBD1. After removal of 2 bases from V and 0 bases from J, the junction contained 3 bases not matched to a gene. The CDR3 covers 14 residues. Germline lookup yields CDR1 GTSNPN and CDR2 SVGIG (reference sequence). The CDR3 nucleotides are TGTGCCTGGAGTTCACAGGGGACTAACTATGGCTACACCTTC. It codes for CAWSSQGTNYGYTF.

The V call is TRBV11-2, the J call TRBJ2-7; 7 positions match TRBD1. Germline V gene sequence: CDR1 SGHAT, CDR2 FQNNGV. With V trimmed by 5 bases and J by 3 bases, 7 bases remained unmatched. This CDR3 comprises 14 residues. DNA of the CDR3: TGTGCCAGCAGCCCACAGGGACAGATCTACGAGCAGTACTTC. It codes for CASSPQGQIYEQYF.

The V call is TRBV7-9, the J call TRBJ1-4; 10 bases agree with TRBD1. Per the germline V gene, CDR1 is SEHNR and CDR2 is FQNEAQ (reference sequence). V shed 3 bases, J shed 7 bases, and the junction held 5 bases outside the gene matches. This CDR3 contains 15 residues. CDR3 nucleotides: TGTGCCAGCAGCTTCGGCCGGACAGGGGGTGAAAAACTGTTTTTT. It codes for CASSFGRTGGEKLFF.

The V and J genes are TRBV30 and TRBJ1-2; 7 bases line up with TRBD1. From germline, CDR1 is GTSNPN and CDR2 SVGIG (reference sequence). This CDR3 contains 13 residues. After removal of 1 base from V and 8 bases from J, the junction contained 7 bases not matched to a gene. Written as DNA, the CDR3 is TGTGCCTGGAGTGGACAGGGTGGTATGGGCTACACCTTC. Translating it yields CAWSGQGGMGYTF.

The chain recombines TRBV18 with TRBJ2-4; maybe TRBD1 (6 bases). The CDR3 is made up of 15 amino acids. With 6 bases removed from V and 0 bases from J, the gap between germline ends came to 12 bases. Germline V lookup: CDR1 KGHSH, CDR2 LQKENI. CDR3 nucleotide sequence: TGTGCCAGCTCTGCACAGGGCCTAGCCAAAAACATTCAGTACTTC. It specifies CASSAQGLAKNIQYF.

CDR3 protein: CASSYSGLPEQFF. CDR3 coding DNA: TGTGCCAGCAGTTACTCTGGCCTTCCTGAGCAGTTCTTC. The V call is TRBV6-2 or TRBV6-3, the J call TRBJ2-1; no clear D. The CDR3 is 13 amino acids. From germline, CDR1 is MNHEY and CDR2 SVGEGT. Deletions cut 0 bases from V and 9 bases from J, with 9 bases between.